A selection of T cell receptor beta chains follows, all from one sample in a study of regulatory T cells in long-lasting Graves disease. TCRdb used MiXCR to reprocess the multiplex PCR reads, holding one entry per CDR3 protein. Here the sample spans 650,000 to 850,000 distinct CDR3 sequences, about 30% being singletons. The material sequenced was peripheral blood mononuclear cells (PBMCs), taken when the disease was refractory, from a patient treated with antithyroid drugs. These TCRs come from a female donor with Graves disease. Each CDR3 is given with its conserved first and last residue. A D gene is named only where the DNA matches it firmly. The size field is filled for only some rows; it gives once, few, many or a size class.

CDR3,DNA,D,V,J,size
CSASAGGELFF,TGCAGTGCTAGCGCGGGCGGGGAGCTGTTTTTT,.,TRBV20-1,TRBJ2-2,few
CASSLAGGRYNEQFF,TGTGCCAGCAGCTTAGCTGGGGGCAGGTACAATGAGCAGTTCTTC,.,TRBV7-6,TRBJ2-1,few
CASSRRDYTEAFF,TGTGCCAGCAGTCGGAGGGACTACACTGAAGCTTTCTTT,.,TRBV5-4,TRBJ1-1,once
CASSSIAGTEAFF,TGTGCCAGCAGCTCTATCGCTGGGACTGAAGCTTTCTTT,.,TRBV7-6,TRBJ1-1,few
CACQEGGKAFF,TGTGCCTGTCAAGAGGGTGGGAAAGCTTTCTTT,.,TRBV30,TRBJ1-1,.
CSARDTNYGYTF,TGCAGTGCGAGAGATACTAACTATGGCTACACCTTC,.,TRBV20-1,TRBJ1-2,.
CASSLKGTGNETQYF,TGTGCCAGCAGCTTAAAGGGGACAGGGAATGAGACCCAGTACTTC,TRBD1,TRBV7-3,TRBJ2-5,.
CASSLSPGAYSPLHF,TGTGCCAGCAGCTTATCCCCGGGGGCTTATTCACCCCTCCACTTT,.,TRBV7-9,TRBJ1-6,.
CASSLLRGVDSPLHF,TGTGCCAGCAGTTTATTGAGGGGCGTGGATTCACCCCTCCACTTT,.,TRBV27,TRBJ1-6,.
CASREIAGGNTGELFF,TGTGCCAGCAGGGAGATAGCGGGAGGGAACACCGGGGAGCTGTTTTTT,TRBD2,TRBV27,TRBJ2-2,few
CASSFVGGRSQETQYF,TGTGCCAGCAGTTTCGTGGGGGGGAGATCCCAAGAGACCCAGTACTTC,TRBD2,TRBV12-3/TRBV12-4,TRBJ2-5,.
CASSSPGAGNQPQHF,TGTGCCAGCAGTTCGCCCGGGGCTGGGAATCAGCCCCAGCATTTT,.,TRBV27,TRBJ1-5,.
CSARGGGRAQETQYF,TGCAGTGCTAGAGGTGGCGGGAGGGCCCAAGAGACCCAGTACTTC,TRBD2,TRBV20-1,TRBJ2-5,many
CASSIRDSSLPATFF,TGTGCCAGCAGTATCCGGGACAGCTCACTTCCGGCAACTTTCTTT,TRBD1,TRBV6-1,TRBJ1-1,many
CSAPRQDRGGYTF,TGCAGTGCCCCTAGGCAGGACAGGGGAGGCTACACCTTC,TRBD1,TRBV20-1,TRBJ1-2,.
CASSLSKTQYF,TGTGCCAGCAGCTTATCTAAGACCCAGTACTTC,.,TRBV11-2,TRBJ2-5,.
CASSHSSETYEQYF,TGTGCCAGCAGTCACTCTAGCGAAACCTACGAGCAGTACTTC,.,TRBV27,TRBJ2-7,many
CSARTPGASVGEQYF,TGCAGTGCAAGAACTCCGGGGGCTAGTGTCGGCGAGCAGTACTTC,.,TRBV20-1,TRBJ2-7,few
CASSAMDTGNQPQHF,TGTGCCAGTAGTGCCATGGACACCGGCAATCAGCCCCAGCATTTT,.,TRBV19,TRBJ1-5,.
CASSPGTSGWYEQYF,TGTGCCAGCAGCCCTGGGACTAGCGGCTGGTACGAGCAGTACTTC,TRBD2,TRBV5-4,TRBJ2-7,.
CASRPYRDRLNYGYTF,TGTGCCAGCAGACCATACCGGGACAGACTTAACTATGGCTACACCTTC,TRBD1,TRBV28,TRBJ1-2,many
CASSEIVTGELFF,TGTGCCAGCAGTGAAATTGTAACCGGGGAGCTGTTTTTT,.,TRBV2,TRBJ2-2,many
CASRGTLSSYEQYF,TGCGCCAGCAGAGGGACACTCAGCTCCTACGAGCAGTACTTC,.,TRBV10-2,TRBJ2-7,.
CASSAGDPVFPFQETQYF,TGTGCCAGCAGCGCAGGGGACCCGGTCTTCCCTTTCCAAGAGACCCAGTACTTC,.,TRBV9,TRBJ2-5,.
CASSRDRASGSPLHF,TGTGCCAGCAGCCGTGACAGGGCAAGCGGTTCACCCCTCCACTTT,TRBD1,TRBV7-3,TRBJ1-6,few
CASSLRQGDYGYTF,TGTGCCAGCAGTTTAAGACAGGGTGACTATGGCTACACCTTC,TRBD1,TRBV12-3/TRBV12-4,TRBJ1-2,many
CASRIGGRQAEAFF,TGTGCCAGCAGGATAGGGGGGCGGCAAGCTGAAGCTTTCTTT,.,TRBV27,TRBJ1-1,.
CASSFSSAPNEKLFF,TGTGCCAGCAGCTTTTCCTCAGCGCCTAATGAAAAACTGTTTTTT,.,TRBV5-5,TRBJ1-4,.
CSAVASSFGNQPQHF,TGCAGTGCCGTGGCGTCTAGTTTCGGCAATCAGCCCCAGCATTTT,.,TRBV20-1,TRBJ1-5,.
CASRRGTVNYGYTF,TGTGCCAGCAGGCGAGGGACGGTCAACTATGGCTACACCTTC,.,TRBV12-3/TRBV12-4,TRBJ1-2,many
CASSKSLGLAGPNTRSYEQYF,TGTGCCAGCAGTAAATCCCTCGGACTAGCGGGGCCCAATACCCGCTCCTACGAGCAGTACTTC,TRBD2,TRBV6-1,TRBJ2-7,few
CSAREGGRNTEAFF,TGCAGTGCTAGAGAGGGGGGCCGGAACACTGAAGCTTTCTTT,.,TRBV20-1,TRBJ1-1,.
CASSLNRGRQYF,TGTGCCAGCAGCCTGAACAGGGGGCGTCAGTACTTC,TRBD1,TRBV7-9,TRBJ2-7,.
CASSPIQVAEKLFF,TGTGCCAGCTCACCAATACAGGTTGCTGAAAAACTGTTTTTT,.,TRBV18,TRBJ1-4,.
CASSPERTPQANYGYTF,TGCGCCAGCAGCCCCGAGAGGACCCCACAAGCTAACTATGGCTACACCTTC,.,TRBV5-1,TRBJ1-2,.
CASRRDSQETQYF,TGTGCCAGCAGGAGGGACAGCCAAGAGACCCAGTACTTC,TRBD1,TRBV2,TRBJ2-5,many
CASWGTEYYNQPQHF,TGTGCTTCATGGGGGACAGAGTACTACAATCAGCCCCAGCATTTT,TRBD1,TRBV28,TRBJ1-5,.
CSARADNKNIQYF,TGCAGTGCTAGAGCGGATAACAAAAACATTCAGTACTTC,.,TRBV20-1,TRBJ2-4,.
CASSRSDRAGETQYF,TGTGCCAGCAGCCGGTCGGACAGGGCAGGAGAGACCCAGTACTTC,TRBD1,TRBV3-1,TRBJ2-5,.
CAGASGSRSSYEQYF,TGTGCCGGGGCTAGCGGGAGCCGTTCTTCCTACGAGCAGTACTTC,TRBD2,TRBV6-1,TRBJ2-7,.
CASSYSQELVF,TGTGCCAGCAGTTACTCCCAGGAGCTCGTCTTT,.,TRBV6-2/TRBV6-3,TRBJ1-1,.
CASSHEPGRAYENEQFF,TGTGCCAGCAGTCATGAGCCAGGGAGGGCCTATGAAAATGAGCAGTTCTTC,TRBD2,TRBV3-1,TRBJ2-1,.
CASSPQGAKNTEAFF,TGTGCCAGCTCACCACAGGGGGCGAAGAACACTGAAGCTTTCTTT,TRBD1,TRBV18,TRBJ1-1,.
CATRDRLTTEAFF,TGTGCCACCCGGGACAGATTAACTACTGAAGCTTTCTTT,TRBD1,TRBV12-3/TRBV12-4,TRBJ1-1,.
CASSETGTASYEQYF,TGTGCCAGCAGTGAGACGGGGACAGCCTCCTACGAGCAGTACTTC,TRBD1,TRBV6-1,TRBJ2-7,many
CASSVLDEQYF,TGTGCCAGCAGTGTACTAGACGAGCAGTACTTC,.,TRBV2,TRBJ2-7,many
CASSHERLAEQFF,TGTGCCAGCAGCCATGAAAGACTAGCGGAGCAGTTCTTC,TRBD2,TRBV3-1,TRBJ2-1,.
CASSTGTGDLQETQYF,TGTGCCAGTAGTACCGGGACAGGGGATCTACAAGAGACCCAGTACTTC,TRBD1,TRBV19,TRBJ2-5,.
CSVSGTSGYEQYF,TGCAGCGTTTCCGGGACTAGCGGCTACGAGCAGTACTTC,TRBD2,TRBV29-1,TRBJ2-7,.
CASSPLRESPSEQYF,TGTGCCAGCTCACCACTACGGGAGAGTCCGAGCGAGCAGTACTTC,.,TRBV18,TRBJ2-7,.
CASIRGPGTPEAFF,TGTGCCAGCATCCGTGGGCCAGGTACCCCTGAAGCTTTCTTT,.,TRBV27,TRBJ1-1,many
CASSQYGGANRKNSPLHF,TGTGCCAGCAGCCAATACGGCGGTGCCAACAGGAAGAATTCACCCCTCCACTTT,.,TRBV7-9,TRBJ1-6,.
CASSLDGRTRGYTF,TGTGCCAGCAGCTTGGATGGGAGAACCCGGGGCTACACCTTC,.,TRBV7-3,TRBJ1-2,.
CASSPVKGLQGVNTEAFF,TGTGCCAGCAGCCCCGTCAAGGGCTTACAGGGAGTGAACACTGAAGCTTTCTTT,.,TRBV27,TRBJ1-1,.
CASSLVRDSMNTEAFF,TGCGCCAGCAGCTTGGTAAGGGACAGCATGAACACTGAAGCTTTCTTT,TRBD1,TRBV5-1,TRBJ1-1,.
CASSSYNEQYF,TGTGCCAGCAGTTCCTATAACGAGCAGTACTTC,.,TRBV27,TRBJ2-7,.
CASQRATGNPYQNYGYTF,TGTGCCAGCCAAAGGGCTACAGGGAATCCTTACCAAAACTATGGCTACACCTTC,.,TRBV19,TRBJ1-2,.
CASSENLLYGYTF,TGTGCCAGCAGTGAAAATCTTCTTTATGGCTACACCTTC,.,TRBV25-1,TRBJ1-2,few
CSASRGLGSNQPQHF,TGCAGTGCTAGCCGGGGGCTGGGTAGCAATCAGCCCCAGCATTTT,.,TRBV20-1,TRBJ1-5,.
CATSRDREIYGYTF,TGTGCCACCAGCAGAGATCGAGAAATCTATGGCTACACCTTC,.,TRBV15,TRBJ1-2,.